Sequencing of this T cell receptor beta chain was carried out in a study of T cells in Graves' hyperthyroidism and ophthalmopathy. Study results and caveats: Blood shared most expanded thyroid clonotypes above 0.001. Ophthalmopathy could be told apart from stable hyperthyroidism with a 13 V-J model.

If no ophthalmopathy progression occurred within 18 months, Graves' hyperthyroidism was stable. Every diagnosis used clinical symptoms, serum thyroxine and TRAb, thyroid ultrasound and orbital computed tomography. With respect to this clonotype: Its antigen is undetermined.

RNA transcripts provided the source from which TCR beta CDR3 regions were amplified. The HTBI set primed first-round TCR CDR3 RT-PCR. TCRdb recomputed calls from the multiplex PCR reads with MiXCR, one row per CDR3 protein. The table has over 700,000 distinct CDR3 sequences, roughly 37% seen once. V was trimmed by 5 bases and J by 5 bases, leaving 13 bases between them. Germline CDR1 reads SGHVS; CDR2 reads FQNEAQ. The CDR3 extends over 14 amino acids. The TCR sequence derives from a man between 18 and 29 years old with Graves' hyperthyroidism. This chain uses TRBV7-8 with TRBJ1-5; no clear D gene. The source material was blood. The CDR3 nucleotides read TGTGCCAGCAGCCCAGATGATCCGTATCAGCCCCAGCATTTT. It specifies CASSPDDPYQPQHF.